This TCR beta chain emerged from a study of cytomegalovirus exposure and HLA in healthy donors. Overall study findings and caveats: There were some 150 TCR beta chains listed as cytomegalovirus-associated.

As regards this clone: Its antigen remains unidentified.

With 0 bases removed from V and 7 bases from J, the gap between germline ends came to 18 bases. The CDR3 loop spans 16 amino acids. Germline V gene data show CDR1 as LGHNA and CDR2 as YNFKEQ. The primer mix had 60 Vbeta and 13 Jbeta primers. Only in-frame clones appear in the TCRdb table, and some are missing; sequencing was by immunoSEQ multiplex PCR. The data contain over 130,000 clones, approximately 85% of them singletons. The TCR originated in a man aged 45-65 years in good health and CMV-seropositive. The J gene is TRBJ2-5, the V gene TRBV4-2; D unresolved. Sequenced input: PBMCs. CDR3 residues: CASSQEIQVSLGTQYF. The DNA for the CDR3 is TGTGCCAGCAGCCAAGAGATCCAGGTCAGCTTGGGGACCCAGTACTTC.